The entry below describes one T cell receptor beta chain. This record comes from a study of blood T cell repertoires in COVID-19. Authors' data handling: Counts of nucleated cells, estimated from reference gene primer amplification, were obtained. Sequencing used immunoSEQ multiplex PCR; TCRdb keeps in-frame clones, though not all of them. That table is the source of V, J and clone size, and D and trimming were worked out from the DNA. The data contain around 230,000 clones, roughly nine tenths of them singletons. V lost 0 bases to trimming and J lost 8 bases; unmatched junction nucleotides: 9. CDR3 length: 16 amino acids. The V gene's germline CDR1 is LGHDT and CDR2 YNNKEL (reference sequence).

The receptor was derived from a man in his fifties or sixties who had recovered from COVID-19. What was sequenced was peripheral blood. The chain recombines TRBV3-1 (or the pseudogene TRBV3-2) with TRBJ2-1; TRBD2 aligns across 8 bases. CDR3 sequence (DNA): TGTGCCAGCAGCCAAGAAACGAAGGGACTAGTTTATGAGCAGTTCTTC. Residues: CASSQETKGLVYEQFF.